The T cell receptor beta chain described here comes from a study of cytomegalovirus exposure and HLA in healthy donors. Findings and limits, study-wide: Later analysis suggested links between common viral pathogens and several top significant clusters.

Germline V CDR1 and CDR2: SGHTA, FQGNSA. The CDR3 runs to 14 residues. V dropped 5 bases and J dropped 7; count of bases not matched to a gene: 4. PCR employed 60 Vbeta and 13 Jbeta primers. Here immunoSEQ multiplex PCR was the method, and the copy in TCRdb shows in-frame clones only, minus some. The repertoire includes over 110,000 clones, 82% of them detected once, and around 2.6% sits in the top ten. A word on this clone: No antigen is known for it.

This chain joins TRBV7-2 and TRBJ2-1; TRBD2 matches at 11 bases. The TCR sequence derives from a male donor in good health and CMV-seronegative. The sequencing sample was made of PBMCs. Here the CDR3 reads CASSPTSGSNEQFF. The DNA for the CDR3 is TGTGCCAGCAGCCCTACTAGCGGGAGTAATGAGCAGTTCTTC.